This is a list of T cell receptor beta chains from one sample in a study of T-cell memory formation after mild COVID-19. TCRdb independently ran MiXCR on the 5' RACE reads; one entry per CDR3 protein. Of under 350,000 distinct CDR3 sequences in the sample, about 17% were seen once. The specimen sequenced was PBMCs or a T cell subset sorted from them (not recorded which). The source is a man in his late teens or twenties who had mild COVID-19 (a few samples of this study predate the infection). Cell type and time point are not known. The CDR3 runs from the conserved cysteine through the conserved F or W. A D gene is named only where the DNA matches it firmly.

d_gene,v_gene,j_gene,CDR3aa
.,TRBV7-9,TRBJ2-2,CASSRSTSTGELFF
.,TRBV27,TRBJ1-1,CASSSPNDRSEAFF
.,TRBV27,TRBJ2-3,CASSPFLGGGADTQYF
.,TRBV7-2,TRBJ1-1,CASSFLHGFEAFF
.,TRBV4-1,TRBJ2-1,CASSPRAPGGSYNEQFF
TRBD1,TRBV15,TRBJ2-3,CATSRDKQGGSTDTQYF
.,TRBV4-2,TRBJ2-1,CASSQDAYNEQFF
TRBD1,TRBV24-1,TRBJ2-1,CATSDGTGDNEQFF
.,TRBV6-2/TRBV6-3,TRBJ1-5,CASSWGGEQPQHF
.,TRBV20-1,TRBJ2-6,CSARDLGGANVLTF
.,TRBV7-2,TRBJ1-2,CASSQRYGYTF
.,TRBV6-5,TRBJ2-3,CASSYSIGGTDTQYF
.,TRBV20-1,TRBJ2-4,CSAQAALAKNIQYF
TRBD1,TRBV20-1,TRBJ2-3,CSALTGASTDTQYF
.,TRBV4-1,TRBJ2-2,CASSQFPPGGNTGELFF
.,TRBV27,TRBJ2-7,CASSSRGGYYEQYF
.,TRBV7-9,TRBJ2-3,CASSLRVRTSTDTQYF
.,TRBV20-1,TRBJ2-5,CSARGGTQMYQETQYF
.,TRBV25-1,TRBJ2-2,CASTSLGTQGAGELFF
.,TRBV28,TRBJ2-2,CASYLANTGELFF
TRBD1,TRBV6-6,TRBJ2-4,CASSSGQGRRDIQYF
.,TRBV5-1,TRBJ2-5,CASSLTFGPGETQYF
.,TRBV27,TRBJ2-5,CASSHSGRQETQYF
TRBD1,TRBV4-3,TRBJ2-6,CASSPGTGESGANVLTF
TRBD1,TRBV7-9,TRBJ1-2,CASSFRQGYGYTF
.,TRBV5-6,TRBJ1-5,CASSLGGQMSNQPQHF
.,TRBV4-1,TRBJ2-1,CASSQVSGEEQFF
.,TRBV4-3,TRBJ2-1,CASSQERGYYNEQFF
TRBD2,TRBV4-3,TRBJ2-3,CASSQDRAVGTSGGYTGGTQYF
TRBD1,TRBV19,TRBJ1-5,CASSRSDRGLQPQHF
TRBD1,TRBV7-2,TRBJ1-4,CASSRTGISPKLFF
.,TRBV7-9,TRBJ2-3,CASSLSSGLQADTQYF
TRBD2,TRBV12-3/TRBV12-4,TRBJ2-7,CASSSSGGPLISYEQYF
TRBD1,TRBV7-6,TRBJ2-2,CASSLGDRNSGELFF
.,TRBV6-5,TRBJ2-5,CASSYGGMIETQYF
.,TRBV5-1,TRBJ2-3,CASSLVLGDTDTQYF
.,TRBV4-2,TRBJ2-5,CASSPPDYQETQYF
.,TRBV4-3,TRBJ2-3,CASSQERSTGGLTDTQYF
TRBD2,TRBV7-9,TRBJ2-4,CASTPPGGENIQYF
TRBD1,TRBV5-5,TRBJ1-6,CASSYSTGEAALHF